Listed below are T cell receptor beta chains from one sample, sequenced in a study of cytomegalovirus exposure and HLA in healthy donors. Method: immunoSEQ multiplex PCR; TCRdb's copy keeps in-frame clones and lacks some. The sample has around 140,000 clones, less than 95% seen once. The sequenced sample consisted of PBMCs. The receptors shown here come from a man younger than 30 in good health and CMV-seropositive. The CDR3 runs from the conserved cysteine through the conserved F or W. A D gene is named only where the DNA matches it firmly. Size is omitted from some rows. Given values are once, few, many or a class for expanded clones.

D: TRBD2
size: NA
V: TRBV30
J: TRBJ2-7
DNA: TGTGCCTGGAGTGGACTAGCCGGTTACGAGCAGTACTTC
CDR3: CAWSGLAGYEQYF

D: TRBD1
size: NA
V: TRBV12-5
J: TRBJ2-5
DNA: TGTGCTAGTGGTTTGGCCGGGACAGGGGAAGAGACCCAGTACTTC
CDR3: CASGLAGTGEETQYF

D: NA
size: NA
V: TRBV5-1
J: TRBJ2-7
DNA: TGCGCCAGCAGCCCGCGGACACTCTACGAGCAGTACTTC
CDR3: CASSPRTLYEQYF

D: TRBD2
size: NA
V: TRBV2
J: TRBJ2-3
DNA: TGTGCCAGCTCGGCGGGAGAAATAACAGATACGCAGTATTTT
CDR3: CASSAGEITDTQYF

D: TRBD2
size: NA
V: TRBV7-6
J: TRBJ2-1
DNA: TGTGCCAGCAGCTTTAGCGGGAGTAAGCAGTTCTTC
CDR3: CASSFSGSKQFF

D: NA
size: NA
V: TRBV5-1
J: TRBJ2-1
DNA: TGCGCCAGCAGCTTCGGGTGGGGAGCGGTACACAATGAGCAGTTCTTC
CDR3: CASSFGWGAVHNEQFF

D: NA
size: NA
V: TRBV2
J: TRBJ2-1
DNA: TGTGCCAGCAGCTCAACACCCGGGACACACAATGAGCAGTTCTTC
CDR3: CASSSTPGTHNEQFF

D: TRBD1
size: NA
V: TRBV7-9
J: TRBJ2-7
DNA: TGTGCCAGCAGCTTAGAATTTACAGGGGGTGAGCAGTACTTC
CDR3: CASSLEFTGGEQYF

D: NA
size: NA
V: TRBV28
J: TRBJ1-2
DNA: TGTGCCAGCACCTCCCTAGAGGGACCCACAGGGGGCTACACCTTC
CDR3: CASTSLEGPTGGYTF

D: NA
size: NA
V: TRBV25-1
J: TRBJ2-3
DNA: TGTGCCAGCAGTACTGGACTCCAGGCTGGCACAGATACGCAGTATTTT
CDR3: CASSTGLQAGTDTQYF

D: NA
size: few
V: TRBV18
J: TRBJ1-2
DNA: TGTGCCAGCTCACCAGCGTCCACCCCCAGGGATGGCTACACCTTC
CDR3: CASSPASTPRDGYTF

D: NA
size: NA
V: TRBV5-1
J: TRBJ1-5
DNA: TGCGCCAGCAGCCTTGGAGGGTTTAATCAGCCCCAGCATTTT
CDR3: CASSLGGFNQPQHF

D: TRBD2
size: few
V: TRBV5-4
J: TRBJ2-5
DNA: TGTGCCAGCAGAATTGGGGGGAGGGGTGCAGAGACCCAGTACTTC
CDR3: CASRIGGRGAETQYF

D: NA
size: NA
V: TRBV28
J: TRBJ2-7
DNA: TGTGCCAGCGGGTTTACAGGGAGCTACGAGCAGTACTTC
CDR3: CASGFTGSYEQYF

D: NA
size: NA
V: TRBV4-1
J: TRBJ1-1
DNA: TGCGCCAGCAGCCCCCAACAGGGAATTGGCACTGAAGCTTTCTTT
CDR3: CASSPQQGIGTEAFF

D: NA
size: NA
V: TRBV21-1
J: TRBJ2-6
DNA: TGTGCCAGCAGCAAAGAAGGAATCTCGGGTTCTGGGGCCAACGTCCTGACTTTC
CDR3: CASSKEGISGSGANVLTF

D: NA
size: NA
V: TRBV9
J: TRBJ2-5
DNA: TGTGCCAGCAGCGTAGGAGGGGGTGGGGAGACCCAGTACTTC
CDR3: CASSVGGGGETQYF

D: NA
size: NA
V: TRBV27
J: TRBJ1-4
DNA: TGTGCCAGCAGCCAAACTTTGTCGACTAATGAAAAACTGTTTTTT
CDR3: CASSQTLSTNEKLFF

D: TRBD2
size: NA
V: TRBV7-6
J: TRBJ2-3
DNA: TGTGCCAGCAGCTTACTAGCGGGAGTCACTAGCACAGATACGCAGTATTTT
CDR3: CASSLLAGVTSTDTQYF

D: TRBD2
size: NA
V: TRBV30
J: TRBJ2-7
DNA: TGTGCCTGGAGTGTTTCTAGCGGGAGGGCCGGGCAGTACTTC
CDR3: CAWSVSSGRAGQYF

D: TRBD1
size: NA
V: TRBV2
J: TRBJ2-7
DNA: TGTGCCAGCAGTGGGGACAGGGGCCCCCACGAGCAGTACTTC
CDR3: CASSGDRGPHEQYF

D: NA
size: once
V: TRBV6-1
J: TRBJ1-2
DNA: TGTGCCAGCAGTGAAGGAGATACTAACTATGGCTACACCTTC
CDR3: CASSEGDTNYGYTF

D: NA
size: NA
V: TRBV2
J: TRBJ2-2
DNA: TGTGCCAGCAGCCTTTTCTCCGGGACACACACCGGGGAGCTGTTTTTT
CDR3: CASSLFSGTHTGELFF

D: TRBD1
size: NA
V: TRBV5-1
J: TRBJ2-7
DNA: TGCGCCAGCAGCTTGGCGGGACAGGGTTTAGCCTACGAGCAGTACTTC
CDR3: CASSLAGQGLAYEQYF

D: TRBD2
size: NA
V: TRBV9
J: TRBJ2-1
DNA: TGTGCCAGCAGCGTTCAAGCGGGAGTCGGACCCTATTGGGAGCAGTTCTTC
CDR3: CASSVQAGVGPYWEQFF

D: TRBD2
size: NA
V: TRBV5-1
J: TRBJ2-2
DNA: TGCGCCAGCAGACCTGCGGGAGCGGTCGGGGAGCTGTTTTTT
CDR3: CASRPAGAVGELFF

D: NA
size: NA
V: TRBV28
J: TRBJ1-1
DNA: TGTGCCAGCGCCACAGAATCAAACACTGAAGCTTTCTTT
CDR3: CASATESNTEAFF

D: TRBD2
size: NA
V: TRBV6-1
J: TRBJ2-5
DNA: TGTGCCAGCAGTGTAGGCGGGAGGAGAGAGACCCAGTACTTC
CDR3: CASSVGGRRETQYF

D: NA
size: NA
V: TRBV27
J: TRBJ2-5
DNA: TGTGCCAGCAGTTTAAGTTCTGGGACAAGGGGGGAGACCCAGTACTTC
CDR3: CASSLSSGTRGETQYF

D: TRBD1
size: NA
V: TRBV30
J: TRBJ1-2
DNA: TGTGCCTGGACTAAGACAGGGTATAACTATGGCTACACCTTC
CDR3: CAWTKTGYNYGYTF

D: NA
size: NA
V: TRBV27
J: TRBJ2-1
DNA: TGTGCCAGCAGTTTTGATAGCCTCTACAATGAGCAGTTCTTC
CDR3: CASSFDSLYNEQFF

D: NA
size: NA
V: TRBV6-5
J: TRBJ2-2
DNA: TGTGCCAGCATGTCAGGGTGGGACACCGGGGAGCTGTTTTTT
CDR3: CASMSGWDTGELFF

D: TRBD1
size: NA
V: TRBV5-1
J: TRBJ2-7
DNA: TGCGCCAGCAGCCTCCTAGGGACAGGGGAAGCCGAGCAGTACTTC
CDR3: CASSLLGTGEAEQYF

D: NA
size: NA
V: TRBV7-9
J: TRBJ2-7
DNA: TGTGCCAGCAGCTTAGGCAGGGAATCCTACGAGCAGTACTTC
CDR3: CASSLGRESYEQYF

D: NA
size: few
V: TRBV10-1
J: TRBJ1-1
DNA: TGCGCCACCCAGACAGGACCGAACACTGAAGCTTTCTTT
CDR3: CATQTGPNTEAFF

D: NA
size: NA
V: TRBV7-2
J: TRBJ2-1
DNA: TGTGCCAGCAGCTTAGCGCGGCAGGGTGAGCAGTTCTTC
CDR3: CASSLARQGEQFF

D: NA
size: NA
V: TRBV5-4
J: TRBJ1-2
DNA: TGTGCCAGCAGCTCGGAGAATGGCTACACCTTC
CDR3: CASSSENGYTF

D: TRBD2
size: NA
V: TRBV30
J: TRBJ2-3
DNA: TGTGCCTGGAGCCTGACGTTAGCGGGAGCGGGAACAGATACGCAGTATTTT
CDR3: CAWSLTLAGAGTDTQYF

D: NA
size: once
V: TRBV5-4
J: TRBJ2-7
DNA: TGTGCCAGCAGGAACGGTGGGGGCCCCTACGAGCAGTACTTC
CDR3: CASRNGGGPYEQYF

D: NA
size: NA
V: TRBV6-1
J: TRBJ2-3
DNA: TGTGCCAGCAGTGAACGGGGGTGGAGGGAGACAGATACGCAGTATTTT
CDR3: CASSERGWRETDTQYF

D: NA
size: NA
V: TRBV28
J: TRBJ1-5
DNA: TGTGCCAGCAATTTTGGCGGCAGGGTTAGCAATCAGCCCCAGCATTTT
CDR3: CASNFGGRVSNQPQHF

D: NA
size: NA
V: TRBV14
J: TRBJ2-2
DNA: TGTGCCAGCAGCCAAGTAGTAAATACCGGGGAGCTGTTTTTT
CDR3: CASSQVVNTGELFF

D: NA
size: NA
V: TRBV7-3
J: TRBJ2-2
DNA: TGTGCCAGCAGCCCGCTCCCGGGACAGAACACCGGGGAGCTGTTTTTT
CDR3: CASSPLPGQNTGELFF

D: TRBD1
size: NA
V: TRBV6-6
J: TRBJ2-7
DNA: TGTGCCAGCAGTTATCGGACAGGGGGCGTAGATGAGCAGTACTTC
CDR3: CASSYRTGGVDEQYF

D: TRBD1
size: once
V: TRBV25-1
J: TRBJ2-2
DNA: TGTGCCAGCAGTGACTCGTCGACAGGGTCGGTCACCGGGGAGCTGTTTTTT
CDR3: CASSDSSTGSVTGELFF

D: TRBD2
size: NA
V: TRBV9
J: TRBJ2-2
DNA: TGTGCCAGCGGTCAGCGGGGGGGCACCGGGGAGCTGTTTTTT
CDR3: CASGQRGGTGELFF

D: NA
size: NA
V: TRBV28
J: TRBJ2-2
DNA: TGTGCCAGCAGTTCCCTCAGCGTGAACACCGGGGAGCTGTTTTTT
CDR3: CASSSLSVNTGELFF

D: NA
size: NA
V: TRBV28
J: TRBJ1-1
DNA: TGTGCCAGCAGTTTATGGACAGAGAACACTGAAGCTTTCTTT
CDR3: CASSLWTENTEAFF

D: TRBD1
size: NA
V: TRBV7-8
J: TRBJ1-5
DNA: TGTGCCAGCAGCTCCGGGACAGGGTATAGCAATCAGCCCCAGCATTTT
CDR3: CASSSGTGYSNQPQHF

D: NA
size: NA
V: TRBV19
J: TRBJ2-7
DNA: TGTGCCAGTAGGGCTTCGGGGACCTACGAGCAGTACTTC
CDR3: CASRASGTYEQYF

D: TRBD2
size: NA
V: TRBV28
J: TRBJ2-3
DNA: TGTGCCAGCAGGAAATGGGGGGGTTCGCAAGATACGCAGTATTTT
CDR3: CASRKWGGSQDTQYF

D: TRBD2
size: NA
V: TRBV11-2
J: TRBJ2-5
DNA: TGTGCCAGCAGCTTGGTTTTTGGGACTAGCGTGGAGACCCAGTACTTC
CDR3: CASSLVFGTSVETQYF

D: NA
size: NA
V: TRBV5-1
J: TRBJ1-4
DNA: TGCGCCAGCAGCTTGGTACAGGGAGGGTCAGGTGAAAAACTGTTTTTT
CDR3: CASSLVQGGSGEKLFF

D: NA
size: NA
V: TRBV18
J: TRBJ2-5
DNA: TGTGCCAGCTCCATCAATGAGGAGACCCAGTACTTC
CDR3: CASSINEETQYF

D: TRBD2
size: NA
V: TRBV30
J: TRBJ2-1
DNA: TGTGCCTGGAGTGTTCAAAGCGGGGCTTACAATGAGCAGTTCTTC
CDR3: CAWSVQSGAYNEQFF

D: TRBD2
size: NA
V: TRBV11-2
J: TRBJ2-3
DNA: TGTGCCAGCAGCTTAGTGGCGGGAGGGGTCACAGATACGCAGTATTTT
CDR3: CASSLVAGGVTDTQYF